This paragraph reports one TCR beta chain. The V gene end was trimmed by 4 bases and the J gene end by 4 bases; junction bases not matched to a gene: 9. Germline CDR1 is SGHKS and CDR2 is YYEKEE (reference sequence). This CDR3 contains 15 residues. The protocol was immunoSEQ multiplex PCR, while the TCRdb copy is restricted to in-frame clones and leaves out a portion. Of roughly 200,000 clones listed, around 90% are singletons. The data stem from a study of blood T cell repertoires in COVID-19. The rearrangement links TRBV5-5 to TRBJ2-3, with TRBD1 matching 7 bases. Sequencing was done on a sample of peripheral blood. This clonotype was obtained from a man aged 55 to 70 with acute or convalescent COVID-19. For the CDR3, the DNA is TGTGCCAGCAGCCCCGCAGGGGGTAGGGCAGATACGCAGTATTTT. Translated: CASSPAGGRADTQYF.